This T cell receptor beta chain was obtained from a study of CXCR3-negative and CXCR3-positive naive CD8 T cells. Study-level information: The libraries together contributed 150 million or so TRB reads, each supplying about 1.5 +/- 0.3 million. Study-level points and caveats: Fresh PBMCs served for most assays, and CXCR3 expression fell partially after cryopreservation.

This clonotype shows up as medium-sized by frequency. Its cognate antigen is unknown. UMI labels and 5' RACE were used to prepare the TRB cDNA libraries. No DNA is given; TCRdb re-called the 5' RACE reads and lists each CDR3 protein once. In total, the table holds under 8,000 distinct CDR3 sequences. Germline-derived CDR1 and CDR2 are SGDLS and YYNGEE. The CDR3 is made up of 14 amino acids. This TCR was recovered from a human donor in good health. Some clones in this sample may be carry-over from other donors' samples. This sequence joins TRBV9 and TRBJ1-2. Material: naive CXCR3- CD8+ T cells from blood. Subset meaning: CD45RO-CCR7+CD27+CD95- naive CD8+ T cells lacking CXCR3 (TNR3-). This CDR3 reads CASSVGHKNYGYTF.